What follows is one T cell receptor (beta chain) and its context. This sample was included in a study of early T cells in non-severe SARS-CoV-2 infection. TCRdb ran MiXCR on the 5' RACE reads and lists one entry per CDR3 protein. This sample yields some 60,000 distinct CDR3 sequences, of which over 7.5% are seen a single time; approximately 9% belongs to the top ten. The CDR3 extends over 15 amino acids. In germline, CDR1 is SGDLS, CDR2 YYNGEE. Trimming cost V 0 bases and J 2 bases, with 11 bases left between them. The sequenced sample consisted of whole blood. The chain uses TRBV9 and TRBJ2-5, with a tentative D call TRBD2 (6 bases). The TCR sequence derives from an adult who was a healthcare worker with PCR-confirmed SARS-CoV-2 infection or an uninfected control (not recorded which). CDR3 in amino acids: CASSVDASAQETQYF. DNA of the CDR3: TGTGCCAGCAGCGTAGACGCTAGCGCGCAAGAGACCCAGTACTTC.